The rows below give T cell receptor beta chains drawn from one sample of a study of OX40 agonist ivuxolimab in advanced cancers. The assay was immunoSEQ multiplex PCR, and TCRdb's table has in-frame clones only and misses some. The table lists roughly 48,000 clones, approximately 81% of them singletons. The input for sequencing was CD4+ or CD8+ T cells sorted from blood, taken in a trial of the OX40 agonist ivuxolimab. The receptors were gathered from an adult with an advanced solid tumor such as melanoma, head and neck, liver or kidney cancer. The CDR3 runs from the conserved cysteine through the conserved F or W. Each record gives: J gene, clone size, D gene, V gene, CDR3 protein, CDR3 DNA. D genes are given only for firm matches. Part of the rows lack a size; the others show once, few, many or a class for expanded clones.

j_gene: TRBJ1-3
abundance: -
d_gene: -
v_gene: TRBV27
CDR3aa: CASRDRLSGNTIYF
CDR3nt: TGTGCCAGCAGGGACCGCCTCTCTGGAAACACCATATATTTT

j_gene: TRBJ2-6
abundance: -
d_gene: -
v_gene: TRBV19
CDR3aa: CASSEPGRTLSGANVLTF
CDR3nt: TGTGCCAGTAGCGAGCCGGGACGGACCCTCTCTGGGGCCAACGTCCTGACTTTC

j_gene: TRBJ2-7
abundance: -
d_gene: -
v_gene: TRBV18
CDR3aa: CASSPRQGSGEQYF
CDR3nt: TGTGCCAGCTCACCACGTCAGGGATCGGGGGAGCAGTACTTC

j_gene: TRBJ2-7
abundance: -
d_gene: -
v_gene: TRBV11-2
CDR3aa: CASSSPGPQYEQYF
CDR3nt: TGTGCCAGCAGCTCCCCGGGGCCACAGTACGAGCAGTACTTC

j_gene: TRBJ2-5
abundance: once
d_gene: TRBD2
v_gene: TRBV7-6
CDR3aa: CASSSRTSGSLETQYF
CDR3nt: TGTGCCAGCAGTTCCAGAACTAGCGGGAGTCTGGAGACCCAGTACTTC

j_gene: TRBJ2-7
abundance: -
d_gene: -
v_gene: TRBV7-8
CDR3aa: CASSIQSPYEQYF
CDR3nt: TGTGCCAGCAGTATCCAGTCCCCCTACGAGCAGTACTTC

j_gene: TRBJ2-7
abundance: -
d_gene: -
v_gene: TRBV6-1
CDR3aa: CASSDTGQQYF
CDR3nt: TGTGCCAGCAGTGACACCGGACAGCAGTACTTC

j_gene: TRBJ2-7
abundance: once
d_gene: -
v_gene: TRBV29-1
CDR3aa: CSVEEYYEQYF
CDR3nt: TGCAGCGTTGAAGAGTACTACGAGCAGTACTTC

j_gene: TRBJ2-2
abundance: -
d_gene: -
v_gene: TRBV28
CDR3aa: CASSPALPPGELFF
CDR3nt: TGTGCCAGCAGCCCAGCCCTCCCACCCGGGGAGCTGTTTTTT

j_gene: TRBJ2-3
abundance: -
d_gene: TRBD1
v_gene: TRBV7-6
CDR3aa: CASSLDRVGDTQYF
CDR3nt: TGTGCCAGCAGCTTGGACAGGGTAGGAGATACGCAGTATTTT

j_gene: TRBJ1-5
abundance: -
d_gene: -
v_gene: TRBV19
CDR3aa: CASSIVSGNQPQHF
CDR3nt: TGTGCCAGTAGTATAGTTTCCGGGAATCAGCCCCAGCATTTT

j_gene: TRBJ1-6
abundance: -
d_gene: -
v_gene: TRBV2
CDR3aa: CASKREAPLHF
CDR3nt: TGTGCCAGCAAACGGGAGGCACCCCTCCACTTT

j_gene: TRBJ1-4
abundance: -
d_gene: -
v_gene: TRBV6-1
CDR3aa: CASSDRGRANEKLFF
CDR3nt: TGTGCCAGCAGTGACCGGGGGAGGGCAAATGAAAAACTGTTTTTT

j_gene: TRBJ2-7
abundance: -
d_gene: -
v_gene: TRBV11-2
CDR3aa: CASSPAVPSSYEQYF
CDR3nt: TGTGCCAGCAGCCCAGCGGTTCCCAGCTCCTACGAGCAGTACTTC

j_gene: TRBJ1-6
abundance: -
d_gene: -
v_gene: TRBV2
CDR3aa: CASSSQGMGSPLHF
CDR3nt: TGTGCCAGCAGTTCCCAGGGGATGGGTTCACCCCTCCACTTT

j_gene: TRBJ1-1
abundance: -
d_gene: -
v_gene: TRBV5-5
CDR3aa: CASSLSQANTEAFF
CDR3nt: TGTGCCAGCAGCTTGTCACAGGCGAACACTGAAGCTTTCTTT

j_gene: TRBJ2-1
abundance: -
d_gene: -
v_gene: TRBV7-3
CDR3aa: CASSPRPGDPSYNEQFF
CDR3nt: TGTGCCAGCAGCCCACGTCCAGGGGATCCCTCCTACAATGAGCAGTTCTTC

j_gene: TRBJ2-2
abundance: -
d_gene: TRBD1
v_gene: TRBV2
CDR3aa: CASKDRGDTGELFF
CDR3nt: TGTGCCAGCAAGGACAGGGGAGACACCGGGGAGCTGTTTTTT

j_gene: TRBJ1-1
abundance: -
d_gene: -
v_gene: TRBV19
CDR3aa: CASKGQNTEAFF
CDR3nt: TGTGCCAGTAAGGGTCAGAACACTGAAGCTTTCTTT

j_gene: TRBJ2-7
abundance: -
d_gene: -
v_gene: TRBV10-3
CDR3aa: CAISESLTGPSSYEQYF
CDR3nt: TGTGCCATCAGTGAGTCTCTTACAGGGCCGAGCTCCTACGAGCAGTACTTC

j_gene: TRBJ1-5
abundance: -
d_gene: -
v_gene: TRBV19
CDR3aa: CASRIGGGSNQPQHF
CDR3nt: TGTGCCAGTAGGATAGGAGGGGGTAGCAATCAGCCCCAGCATTTT

j_gene: TRBJ2-7
abundance: once
d_gene: -
v_gene: TRBV10-3
CDR3aa: CAISVQGVNEQYF
CDR3nt: TGTGCCATCAGTGTACAGGGCGTAAACGAGCAGTACTTC

j_gene: TRBJ2-1
abundance: -
d_gene: -
v_gene: TRBV2
CDR3aa: CASSLTGLTYNEQFF
CDR3nt: TGTGCCAGCAGTTTAACAGGACTGACCTACAATGAGCAGTTCTTC

j_gene: TRBJ2-2
abundance: -
d_gene: TRBD1
v_gene: TRBV5-4
CDR3aa: CASSFETQGRGELFF
CDR3nt: TGTGCCAGCAGCTTTGAGACACAGGGGCGCGGGGAGCTGTTTTTT

j_gene: TRBJ1-5
abundance: -
d_gene: -
v_gene: TRBV28
CDR3aa: CASSFGTNQPQHF
CDR3nt: TGTGCCAGCAGTTTCGGGACAAATCAGCCCCAGCATTTT